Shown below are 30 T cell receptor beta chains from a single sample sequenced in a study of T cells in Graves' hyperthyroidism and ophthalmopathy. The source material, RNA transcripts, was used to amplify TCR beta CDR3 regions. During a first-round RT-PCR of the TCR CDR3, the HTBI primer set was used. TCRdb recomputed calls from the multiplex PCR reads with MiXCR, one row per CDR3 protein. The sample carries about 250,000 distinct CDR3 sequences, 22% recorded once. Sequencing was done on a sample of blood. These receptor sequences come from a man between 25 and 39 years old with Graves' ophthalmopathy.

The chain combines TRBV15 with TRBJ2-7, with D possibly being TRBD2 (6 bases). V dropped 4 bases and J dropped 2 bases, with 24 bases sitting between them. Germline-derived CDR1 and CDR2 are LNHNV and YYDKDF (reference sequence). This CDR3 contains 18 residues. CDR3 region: CATSKAPAGPTRTYEQYF. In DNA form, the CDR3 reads TGTGCCACCAGCAAAGCCCCGGCGGGGCCAACGCGAACCTACGAGCAGTACTTC.

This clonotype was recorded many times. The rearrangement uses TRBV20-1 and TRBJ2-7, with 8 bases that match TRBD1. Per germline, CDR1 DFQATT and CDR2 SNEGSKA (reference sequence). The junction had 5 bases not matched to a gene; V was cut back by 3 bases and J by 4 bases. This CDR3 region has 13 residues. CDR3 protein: CSARTGVGYEQYF. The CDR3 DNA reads TGCAGTGCTAGGACAGGGGTAGGGTACGAGCAGTACTTC.

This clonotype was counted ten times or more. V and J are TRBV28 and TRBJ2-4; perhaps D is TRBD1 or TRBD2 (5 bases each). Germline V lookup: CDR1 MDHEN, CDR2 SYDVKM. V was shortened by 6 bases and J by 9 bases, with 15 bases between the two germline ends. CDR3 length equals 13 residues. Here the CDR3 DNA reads TGTGCCAGCAGATCCGGGACGTGGGGCATTCAGTACTTC. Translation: CASRSGTWGIQYF.

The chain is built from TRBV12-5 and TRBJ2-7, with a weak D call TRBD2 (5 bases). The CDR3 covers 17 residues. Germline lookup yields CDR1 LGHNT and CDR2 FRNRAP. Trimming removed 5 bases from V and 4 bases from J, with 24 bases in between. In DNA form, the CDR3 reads TGTGCTAGTGGTGAAAACCCGAACCAGCCCGGACTTTACGAGCAGTACTTC. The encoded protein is CASGENPNQPGLYEQYF.

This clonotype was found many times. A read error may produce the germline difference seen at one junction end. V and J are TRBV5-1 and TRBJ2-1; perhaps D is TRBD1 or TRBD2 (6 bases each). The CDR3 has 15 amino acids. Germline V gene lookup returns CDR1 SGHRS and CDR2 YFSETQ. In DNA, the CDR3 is TGCGCCAGCAGCTTTTCCGGGGGCCAGATCAATGAGGAGTTCTTC. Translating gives CASSFSGGQINEEFF.

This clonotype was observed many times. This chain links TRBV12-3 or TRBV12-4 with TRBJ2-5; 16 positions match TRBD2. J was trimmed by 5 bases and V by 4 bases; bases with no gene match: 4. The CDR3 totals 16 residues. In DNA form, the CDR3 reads TGTGCCAGCAGTTGGGGGGGACTAGCGGGAGGGGAGACCCAGTACTTC. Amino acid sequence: CASSWGGLAGGETQYF.

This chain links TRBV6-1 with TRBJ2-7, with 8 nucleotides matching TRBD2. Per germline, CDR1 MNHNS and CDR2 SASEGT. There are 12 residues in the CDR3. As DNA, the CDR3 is TGTGGGTCGAGGAGCGGGAGCTACGAGCAGTACTTC. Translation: CGSRSGSYEQYF.

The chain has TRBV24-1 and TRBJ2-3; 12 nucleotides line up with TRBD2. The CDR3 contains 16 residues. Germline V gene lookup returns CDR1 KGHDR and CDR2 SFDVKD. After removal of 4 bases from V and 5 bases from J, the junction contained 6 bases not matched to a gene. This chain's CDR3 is CATSEALAGGGDTQYF. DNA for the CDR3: TGTGCCACCAGTGAAGCACTAGCGGGAGGTGGAGATACGCAGTATTTT.

The CDR3 nucleotides are TGTGCCAGCAGCTTAGTACGTGTGAACACTGAAGCTTTCTTT. Translating gives CASSLVRVNTEAFF. The chain joins TRBV7-8 to TRBJ1-1; no definite D call. Germline V gene sequence: CDR1 SGHVS, CDR2 FQNEAQ. The germline V and J ends were trimmed by 1 base and 0 bases, with 6 bases remaining between them. CDR3 size: 14 residues.

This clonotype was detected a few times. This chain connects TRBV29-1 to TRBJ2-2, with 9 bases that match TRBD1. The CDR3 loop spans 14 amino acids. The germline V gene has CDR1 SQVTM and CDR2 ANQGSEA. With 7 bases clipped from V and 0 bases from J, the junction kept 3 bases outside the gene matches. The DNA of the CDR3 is TGCAGCGCGGGGACAGGGACGAACACCGGGGAGCTGTTTTTT. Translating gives CSAGTGTNTGELFF.

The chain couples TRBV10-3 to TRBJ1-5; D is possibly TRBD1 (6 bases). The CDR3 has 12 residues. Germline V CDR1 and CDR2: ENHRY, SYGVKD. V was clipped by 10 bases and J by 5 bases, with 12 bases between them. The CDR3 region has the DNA TGTGCCAGCCGAGGGGGGGATCAGCCCCAGCATTTT. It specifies CASRGGDQPQHF.

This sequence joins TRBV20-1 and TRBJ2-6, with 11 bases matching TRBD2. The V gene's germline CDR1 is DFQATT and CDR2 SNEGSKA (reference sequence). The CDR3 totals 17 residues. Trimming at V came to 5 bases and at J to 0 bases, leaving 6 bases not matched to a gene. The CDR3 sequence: CSASSGRLRSGANVLTF. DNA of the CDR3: TGCAGTGCTTCTAGCGGGAGGCTCCGCTCTGGGGCCAACGTCCTGACTTTC.

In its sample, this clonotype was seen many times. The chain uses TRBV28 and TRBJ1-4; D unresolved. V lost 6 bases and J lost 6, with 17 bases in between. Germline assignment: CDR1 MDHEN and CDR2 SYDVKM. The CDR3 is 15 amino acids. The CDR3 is CASRLLTTSDEKLFF. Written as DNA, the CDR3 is TGTGCCAGCAGACTTCTGACAACATCTGATGAAAAACTGTTTTTT.

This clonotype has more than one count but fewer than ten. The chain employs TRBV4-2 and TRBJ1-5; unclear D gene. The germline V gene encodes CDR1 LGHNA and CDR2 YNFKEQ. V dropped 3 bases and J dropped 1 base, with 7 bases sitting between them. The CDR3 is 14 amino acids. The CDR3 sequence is CASSHLASNQPQHF. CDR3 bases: TGTGCCAGCAGCCATCTCGCCAGCAATCAGCCCCAGCATTTT.

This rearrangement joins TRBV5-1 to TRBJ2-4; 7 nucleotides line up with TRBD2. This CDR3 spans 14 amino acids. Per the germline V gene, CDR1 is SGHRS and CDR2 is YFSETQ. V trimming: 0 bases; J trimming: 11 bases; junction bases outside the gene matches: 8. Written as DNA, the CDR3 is TGCGCCAGCAGCTTGGAGGGAGGGCGCTCTCTTCAGTACTTC. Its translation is CASSLEGGRSLQYF. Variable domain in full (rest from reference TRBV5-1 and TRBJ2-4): KAGVTQTPRYLIKTRGQQVTLSCSPISGHRSVSWYQQTPGQGLQFLFEYFSETQRNKGNFPGRFSGRQFSNSRSEMNVSTLELGDSALYLCASSLEGGRSLQYFGAGTRLSVL.

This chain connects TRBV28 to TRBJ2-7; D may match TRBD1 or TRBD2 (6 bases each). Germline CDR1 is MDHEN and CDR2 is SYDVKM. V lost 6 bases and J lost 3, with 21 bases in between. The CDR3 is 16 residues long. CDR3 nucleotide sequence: TGTGCCAGCAGACAAGGTGGGGCAGGAGGGGGCTACGAGCAGTACTTC. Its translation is CASRQGGAGGGYEQYF.

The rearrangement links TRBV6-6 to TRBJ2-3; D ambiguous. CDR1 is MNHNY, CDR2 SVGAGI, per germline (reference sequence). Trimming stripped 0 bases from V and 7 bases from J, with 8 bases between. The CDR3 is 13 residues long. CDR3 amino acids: CASSYSRWNTQYF. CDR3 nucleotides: TGTGCCAGCAGTTACTCCAGATGGAATACGCAGTATTTT.

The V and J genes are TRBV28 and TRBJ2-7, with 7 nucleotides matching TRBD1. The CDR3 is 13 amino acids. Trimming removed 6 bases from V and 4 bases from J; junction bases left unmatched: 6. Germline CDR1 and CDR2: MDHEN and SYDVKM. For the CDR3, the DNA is TGTGCCAGCAGGGACAGGAGCCTTTACGAGCAGTACTTC. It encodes CASRDRSLYEQYF.

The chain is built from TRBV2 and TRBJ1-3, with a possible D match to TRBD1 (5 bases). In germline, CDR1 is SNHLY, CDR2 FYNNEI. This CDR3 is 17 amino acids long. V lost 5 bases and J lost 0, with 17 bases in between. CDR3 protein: CASSPGGTRSSGNTIYF. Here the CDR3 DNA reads TGTGCCAGCAGTCCCGGGGGTACACGGAGCTCTGGAAACACCATATATTTT.

CDR3: CSATDRATSKNIQYF. CDR3 bases: TGCAGTGCCACGGACAGGGCGACATCCAAAAACATTCAGTACTTC. V gene TRBV20-1 combines with J gene TRBJ2-4; 8 bases fit TRBD1. Germline V gene lookup returns CDR1 DFQATT and CDR2 SNEGSKA (reference sequence). The CDR3 is made up of 15 amino acids. The J segment lost 2 bases and the V segment lost 6 bases, leaving 9 bases of the junction unmatched.

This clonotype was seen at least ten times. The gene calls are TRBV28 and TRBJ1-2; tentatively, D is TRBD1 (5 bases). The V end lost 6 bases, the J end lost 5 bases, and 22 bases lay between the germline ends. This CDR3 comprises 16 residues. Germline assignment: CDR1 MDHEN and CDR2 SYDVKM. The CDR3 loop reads CASSWLTGGTGYGYTF. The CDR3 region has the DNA TGTGCCAGCAGCTGGCTAACGGGGGGGACGGGGTATGGCTACACCTTC.

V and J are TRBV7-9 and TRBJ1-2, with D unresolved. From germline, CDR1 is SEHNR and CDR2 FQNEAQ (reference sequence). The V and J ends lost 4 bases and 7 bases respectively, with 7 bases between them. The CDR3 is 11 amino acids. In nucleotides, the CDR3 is TGTGCCAGCAGCTCCGGGCTTGGCTACACCTTC. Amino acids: CASSSGLGYTF.

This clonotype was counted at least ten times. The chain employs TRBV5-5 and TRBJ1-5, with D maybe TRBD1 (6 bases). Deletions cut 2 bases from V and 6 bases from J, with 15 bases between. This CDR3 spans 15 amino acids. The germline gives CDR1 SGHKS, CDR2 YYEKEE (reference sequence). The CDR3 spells CASSFTGQVSQPQHF. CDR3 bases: TGTGCCAGCAGCTTTACAGGGCAGGTATCTCAGCCCCAGCATTTT.

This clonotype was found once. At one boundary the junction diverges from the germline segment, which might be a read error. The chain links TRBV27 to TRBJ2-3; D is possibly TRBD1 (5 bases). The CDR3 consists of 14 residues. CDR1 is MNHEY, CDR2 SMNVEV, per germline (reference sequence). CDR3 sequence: CAGSFRTTTDTQYF. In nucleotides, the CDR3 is TGTGCCGGCAGTTTTAGGACAACGACAGATACGCAGTATTTT.

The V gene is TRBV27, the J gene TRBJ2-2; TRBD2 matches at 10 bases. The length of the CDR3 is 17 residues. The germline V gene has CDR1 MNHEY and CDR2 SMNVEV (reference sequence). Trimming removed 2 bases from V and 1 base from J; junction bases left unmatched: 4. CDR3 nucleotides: TGTGCCAGCAGTTTAGTATCTAGCGGGAGGAACACCGGGGAGCTGTTTTTT. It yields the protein CASSLVSSGRNTGELFF.

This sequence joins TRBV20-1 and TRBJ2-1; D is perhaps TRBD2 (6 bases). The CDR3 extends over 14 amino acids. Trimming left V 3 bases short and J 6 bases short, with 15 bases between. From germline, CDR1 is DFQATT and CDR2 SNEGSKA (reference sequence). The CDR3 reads CSASDEGRGNEQFF. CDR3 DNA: TGCAGTGCTAGTGATGAGGGGCGGGGCAATGAGCAGTTCTTC.

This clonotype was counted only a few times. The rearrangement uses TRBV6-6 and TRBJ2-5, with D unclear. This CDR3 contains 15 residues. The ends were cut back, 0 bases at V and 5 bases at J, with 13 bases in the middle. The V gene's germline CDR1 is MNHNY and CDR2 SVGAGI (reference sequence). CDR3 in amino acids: CASSYSGRYMETQYF. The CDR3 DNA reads TGTGCCAGCAGTTACTCTGGCAGGTATATGGAGACCCAGTACTTC.

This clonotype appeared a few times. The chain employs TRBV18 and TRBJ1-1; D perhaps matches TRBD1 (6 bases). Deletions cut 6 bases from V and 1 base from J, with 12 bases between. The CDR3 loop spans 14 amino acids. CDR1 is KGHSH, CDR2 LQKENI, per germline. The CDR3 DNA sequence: TGTGCCAGCTCCACAGGGAATGGGAACACTGAAGCTTTCTTT. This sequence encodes CASSTGNGNTEAFF.

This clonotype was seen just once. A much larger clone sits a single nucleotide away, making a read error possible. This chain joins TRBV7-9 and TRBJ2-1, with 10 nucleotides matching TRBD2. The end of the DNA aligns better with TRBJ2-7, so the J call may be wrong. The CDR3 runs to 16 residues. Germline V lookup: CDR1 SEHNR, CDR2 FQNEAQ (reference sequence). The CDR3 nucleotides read TGTGCCAGCAGCTCATTAGCGGGAGGCTCCTACAATGAGCAGTACTTC. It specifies CASSSLAGGSYNEQYF.

CDR3 nucleotide sequence: TGTGCCAGCAGGCCTAGCGGGAGCGGAGGGGAGCTGTTTTTT. It translates to CASRPSGSGGELFF. The V gene is TRBV5-4, the J gene TRBJ2-2; 10 bases line up with TRBD2. The V gene end was trimmed by 5 bases and the J gene end by 8 bases; junction bases not matched to a gene: 6. The CDR3 has 14 amino acids. The V gene's germline CDR1 is SGHNT and CDR2 YYREEE (reference sequence).